This T cell receptor (beta chain) stems from a study of control samples from healthy donors and cancer patients. This table comes from immunoSEQ multiplex PCR, and its TCRdb copy is limited to in-frame clones, with some not included. In all, the sample yields about 190,000 clones. CDR3 length: 15 residues. Germline V gene lookup returns CDR1 SGDLS and CDR2 YYNGEE. J gave up 4 bases and V 5 bases, and 11 bases lay outside the gene matches. This clonotype was sampled from a woman aged 25-40 years in good health. The sample comprised blood. This rearrangement joins TRBV9 to TRBJ1-1, with TRBD1 matching 7 bases. The CDR3 here is CASRPTGQGSTEAFF. The CDR3 DNA reads as TGTGCCAGCAGGCCGACAGGGCAGGGGAGCACTGAAGCTTTCTTT.